This T cell receptor (beta chain) was captured by sequencing in a study of OX40 agonist ivuxolimab in advanced cancers. Study-wide results and limits: In the 0.1-3.0 mg/kg groups, partial responders showed among the lowest expansion. There were, on average, more expanded clones in CD8+ T cells than in CD4+. There were also nonresponders showing low normalized T-cell clonal expansion.

Note on this clone: The antigen is undetermined.

Clones were sequenced by immunoSEQ multiplex PCR, and TCRdb holds only the in-frame ones, with some missing. The repertoire has around 66,000 clones, 85% of them found once; the top ten carry 4%. Germline lookup yields CDR1 SGHTA and CDR2 FQGNSA. The V end was cut by 3 bases, the J end by 7 bases, with 9 bases between. The CDR3 sequence is 12 residues long. Cycle 7 day 1, cycle 4 day 1, and baseline were the timepoints at which blood was sampled. The receptor comes from an adult with an advanced solid tumor such as melanoma, head and neck, liver or kidney cancer. The chain joins TRBV7-2 to TRBJ1-1; maybe TRBD1 (6 bases). Sequencing was performed on CD4+ or CD8+ T cells sorted from blood, taken in a trial of the OX40 agonist ivuxolimab. CDR3 nucleotide sequence: TGTGCCAGCAGCTTCGGCAGGGGTGAAGCTTTCTTT. Encoded protein: CASSFGRGEAFF.